This section outlines one TCR beta chain sequence together with its context. As yet, its antigen is unknown. In preparing the TRB cDNA libraries, 5' RACE with UMI labels was used. For each CDR3 protein, TCRdb gives one entry from its re-call of the 5' RACE reads, without DNA. This repertoire includes tens of thousands of distinct CDR3 sequences. This CDR3 region has 17 residues. The germline CDR1 and CDR2 sequences are MRHNA and SNTAGT. The data stem from a study of CXCR3-negative and CXCR3-positive naive CD8 T cells. Study-wide results and limits: Both naive subsets had comparably high diversity; memory CD8+ cells much lower.

This receptor was taken from a human donor in good health. Some clones in this sample may be carry-over from other donors' samples. The chain links TRBV6-4 to TRBJ2-1; TCRdb reports TRBD2, a call that lacks DNA to check it against. The sample comprised memory CD8+ T cells from blood. CDR3 sequence reads: CASSDSTSGGDYNEQFF.